Listed below are T cell receptor beta chains from one sample, sequenced in a study of shared clonotypes between healthy human individuals. The assay was immunoSEQ multiplex PCR, and TCRdb's table has in-frame clones only and misses some. This sample carries 2,500,000 or so clones, 92% of them seen once, and the ten largest clones take about 0.41%. The source material was naive CD4+ T cells from PBMCs. The receptor source for this set is a man between 18 and 29 years old in good health. Some clones in this sample may be carry-over from other donors' samples. CDR3s include the opening cysteine and the closing phenylalanine or tryptophan. D genes are given only for firm matches. Expanded clones are given a class, and other clones once, few, many or no size at all.

once	.	15	TRBV2	TRBJ2-5	TGTGCCAGCAGCTTTGGAGGGACCGGTATGGAGACCCAGTACTTC	CASSFGGTGMETQYF
.	.	14	TRBV28	TRBJ2-4	TGTGCCAGCAGTCACGGACAGACCAAAAACATTCAGTACTTC	CASSHGQTKNIQYF
.	TRBD1	14	TRBV7-9	TRBJ1-2	TGTGCCAGCGGACGGGGGACAGGGGAGGGTGGCTACACCTTC	CASGRGTGEGGYTF
.	TRBD2	13	TRBV29-1	TRBJ2-7	TGCAGCGCACGGCGGGAGCCCTCCTACGAGCAGTACTTC	CSARREPSYEQYF
.	.	15	TRBV6-6	TRBJ2-5	TGTGCCAGCAGTCTCAACCAGGGGAGGGTAGAGACCCAGTACTTC	CASSLNQGRVETQYF
.	.	14	TRBV7-2	TRBJ1-3	TGTGCCAGCAGCTTAGTAAAAAACCTGGGGACCATATATTTT	CASSLVKNLGTIYF
.	.	15	TRBV28	TRBJ2-2	TGTGCCAGCAGTTCAGCCGTCATAAACACCGGGGAGCTGTTTTTT	CASSSAVINTGELFF
.	.	15	TRBV7-6	TRBJ2-7	TGTGCCAGCAGCCAGACTGCTGGGGGTTTCTACGAGCAGTACTTC	CASSQTAGGFYEQYF
.	.	15	TRBV27	TRBJ1-5	TGTGCCAGCAGTTTAATTCCAGTACCAAATCAGCCCCAGCATTTT	CASSLIPVPNQPQHF
once	.	16	TRBV4-1	TRBJ1-6	TGCGCCAGCAGCCAAGACCTCGCCAGGAGCTATTCACCCCTCCACTTT	CASSQDLARSYSPLHF
once	.	14	TRBV28	TRBJ1-5	TGTGCCAGCAGTTCCCACCCGCCTGATCAGCCCCAGCATTTT	CASSSHPPDQPQHF
.	.	13	TRBV28	TRBJ2-1	TGTGCCAGCAGTCGCGGAGGGTCCAATGAGCAGTTCTTC	CASSRGGSNEQFF
.	.	13	TRBV29-1	TRBJ2-3	TGCAGCGTTGAATGGGAGACAACAGATACGCAGTATTTT	CSVEWETTDTQYF
once	TRBD1	17	TRBV27	TRBJ2-7	TGTGCCAGCAGCCGTGGACAGGGTAGTCCTTCCTACGAGGAGCAGTACTTC	CASSRGQGSPSYEEQYF
.	TRBD2	17	TRBV11-2	TRBJ2-1	TGTGCCAGCACCTCGCCGCGGGTGCGGGAGTCGGACAATGAGCAGTTCTTC	CASTSPRVRESDNEQFF
.	TRBD1	15	TRBV6-5	TRBJ1-5	TGTGCCAGCAGCCTGGACAGGGGTGGCAATCAGCCCCAGCATTTT	CASSLDRGGNQPQHF
few	.	16	TRBV6-1	TRBJ2-3	TGTGCCAGCAGTGATTCTGGACAGCCATCCACAGATACGCAGTATTTT	CASSDSGQPSTDTQYF
.	.	15	TRBV7-2	TRBJ1-2	TGTGCCAGCAGAGCTCGGGGATTTCGGAACTATGGCTACACCTTC	CASRARGFRNYGYTF
.	.	15	TRBV28	TRBJ1-5	TGTGCCAGCAGCTCCGGTACCGGGCTTAATCAGCCCCAGCATTTT	CASSSGTGLNQPQHF
once	TRBD1	14	TRBV6-5	TRBJ1-2	TGTGCCAGCAGTTTGACAGGGGGACGGTATGGCTACACCTTC	CASSLTGGRYGYTF